These 19 T cell receptor beta chains came from one sample sequenced in a study of shared clonotypes between healthy human individuals. Sequencing was performed with immunoSEQ multiplex PCR; in TCRdb, only in-frame clones are kept and a portion is missing. Of over 95,000 clones in the sample, around two thirds are singletons; the top ten hold 20% to 25%. Sequencing input: memory CD8+ T cells sorted from blood. The subset was: CD45RO+ cells pooled with CCR7-negative TemRA cells. Every receptor here comes from a woman between 25 and 40 years old in good health.

This clone was seen a few times. The chain links TRBV5-6 to TRBJ1-2; no firm D call. The germline V gene has CDR1 SGHDT and CDR2 YYEEEE. Trimming took off 2 bases at V and 8 bases at J, with 10 bases between the two ends. The length of the CDR3 is 12 residues. The CDR3 sequence is CASSLGESGYTF. CDR3 coding DNA: TGTGCCAGCAGCTTAGGTGAGAGCGGCTACACCTTC. The variable domain in full, completed from reference TRBV5-6 and TRBJ1-2, reads DAGVTQSPTHLIKTRGQQVTLRCSPKSGHDTVSWYQQALGQGPQFIFQYYEEEERQRGNFPDRFSGHQFPNYSSELNVNALLLGDSALYLCASSLGESGYTFGSGTRLTVV.

This clone has a handful of counts. The gene calls are TRBV18 and TRBJ2-7; no definite D call. The CDR3 consists of 11 residues. Germline assignment: CDR1 KGHSH and CDR2 LQKENI. The ends were cut back, 5 bases at V and 5 bases at J, with 7 bases in the middle. As DNA, the CDR3 is TGTGCCAGCTCAGAAGCCAACGAGCAGTACTTC. Its translation is CASSEANEQYF. Based on the CDR3 plus reference TRBV18 and TRBJ2-7, the full variable domain is NAGVMQNPRHLVRRRGQEARLRCSPMKGHSHVYWYRQLPEEGLKFMVYLQKENIIDESGMPKERFSAEFPKEGPSILRIQQVVRGDSAAYFCASSEANEQYFGPGTRLTVT.

This chain links TRBV29-1 with TRBJ1-1; no firm D call. CDR1 and CDR2 from the germline V gene are SQVTM and ANQGSEA. The CDR3 runs to 12 residues. The germline V and J ends were trimmed by 7 bases and 2 bases, with 11 bases remaining between them. CDR3: CSGGDFNTEAFF. The CDR3 nucleotides read TGCAGCGGGGGAGATTTTAACACTGAAGCTTTCTTT.

V is TRBV30 and J is TRBJ2-2; D assignment may be TRBD1 or TRBD2 (6 bases each). The CDR3 consists of 16 residues. CDR1 and CDR2 from the germline V gene are GTSNPN and SVGIG (reference sequence). V was trimmed by 3 bases and J by 5 bases, leaving 19 bases between them. The CDR3 loop reads CAWRPLASGQTGELFF. For the CDR3, the DNA is TGTGCCTGGAGACCACTAGCCTCAGGACAGACCGGGGAGCTGTTTTTT. Together with reference TRBV30 and TRBJ2-2, the CDR3 gives the full variable domain: SQTIHQWPATLVQPVGSPLSLECTVEGTSNPNLYWYRQAAGRGLQLLFYSVGIGQISSEVPQNLSASRPQDRQFILSSKKLLLSDSGFYLCAWRPLASGQTGELFFGEGSRLTVL.

V and J are TRBV11-1 and TRBJ2-3; D call uncertain. The CDR3 spans 15 residues. V shed 0 bases and J shed 1 base, with 8 bases lying between them. Germline loops: CDR1 SGHAT, CDR2 FQDESV (reference sequence). CDR3 region: CASSLAIQGTDTQYF. The CDR3 bases are TGTGCCAGCAGCTTAGCAATCCAGGGCACAGATACGCAGTATTTT.

The chain joins TRBV5-1 to TRBJ2-7; TRBD1 agrees at 10 bases. The CDR3 sequence is 15 residues long. Trimming took 2 bases from V and 3 from J; bases not matched to a gene: 5. In germline, CDR1 is SGHRS, CDR2 YFSETQ. The CDR3 region has the DNA TGCGCCAGCAGCTTAATGCGGACAGGGGGCTACGAGCAGTACTTC. As protein: CASSLMRTGGYEQYF.

In its sample, this clone was seen a few times. The chain carries TRBV7-8 and TRBJ2-7; no clear D gene. V lost 4 bases and J 2 bases, leaving 12 bases between the germline ends. Germline V gene lookup returns CDR1 SGHVS and CDR2 FQNEAQ. The CDR3 is 14 residues long. CDR3 DNA sequence: TGTGCCAGCAGCTCTATGGACGGTCCCTACGAGCAGTACTTC. Translating it yields CASSSMDGPYEQYF.

The chain uses TRBV5-1 and TRBJ2-1; TRBD2 might be the D (5 bases). Per germline, CDR1 SGHRS and CDR2 YFSETQ. With 3 bases removed from V and 0 bases from J, the gap between germline ends came to 19 bases. The CDR3 length is 18 residues. The CDR3 here is CASSSHAGMQSSYNEQFF. The CDR3 nucleotides read TGCGCCAGCAGCTCCCACGCCGGGATGCAGAGCTCCTACAATGAGCAGTTCTTC.

The J gene is TRBJ2-7, the V gene TRBV25-1; tentative D call: TRBD1 (5 bases). Trimming removed 2 bases at V and 2 bases at J, with 13 bases between. There are 15 residues in the CDR3. Germline-derived CDR1 and CDR2 are MGHDK and SYGVNS. The CDR3 DNA is TGTGCCAGCAGTGAACCGTCCAGGGATCCCTACGAGCAGTACTTC. This codes for CASSEPSRDPYEQYF.

This clone occurred many times. The identical CDR3 is also encoded by other nucleotide sequences in the sample. The chain is built from TRBV4-2 and TRBJ2-7; D is possibly TRBD1 (5 bases). Germline-derived CDR1 and CDR2 are LGHNA and YNFKEQ. Trimming took 1 base from V and 1 from J, leaving 14 bases between them. This CDR3 is built from 16 residues. The CDR3 protein is CASSQGTPDTSYEQYF. CDR3 DNA: TGTGCCAGCAGCCAAGGGACACCCGACACGTCCTACGAGCAGTACTTC.

The chain recombines TRBV28 with TRBJ1-5, with D possibly matching TRBD1 (5 bases). This CDR3 has 16 residues. Germline values: CDR1 MDHEN, CDR2 SYDVKM. V lost 8 bases and J 0 bases, leaving 17 bases between the germline ends. CDR3 DNA sequence: TGTGCCAGCGGTGGGGGACTCCTATATAGCAATCAGCCCCAGCATTTT. Its protein product is CASGGGLLYSNQPQHF.

DNA for the CDR3: TGTGCCAGCAGCTTACGCAGGGAGAGCACTGAAGCTTTCTTT. Its translation: CASSLRRESTEAFF. V is TRBV7-9 and J is TRBJ1-1; D may be TRBD1 (5 bases). CDR1 is SEHNR and CDR2 is FQNEAQ in the germline V gene (reference sequence). This CDR3 contains 14 residues. The V gene lost 2 bases and the J gene lost 4 bases, with 11 bases spanning the gap.

V is TRBV28 and J is TRBJ2-7; D is unresolved. This CDR3 contains 21 residues. The germline V gene has CDR1 MDHEN and CDR2 SYDVKM. Trimming left V 2 bases short and J 3 bases short, with 32 bases between. The CDR3 nucleotides read TGTGCCAGCAGTTTACTCGTCGCAGACGCAAGATTTACCCGACTTCTCTACGAGCAGTACTTC. Translated, it gives CASSLLVADARFTRLLYEQYF. The whole variable domain, filled in from reference TRBV28 and TRBJ2-7, reads DVKVTQSSRYLVKRTGEKVFLECVQDMDHENMFWYRQDPGLGLRLIYFSYDVKMKEKGDIPEGYSVSREKKERFSLILESASTNQTSMYLCASSLLVADARFTRLLYEQYFGPGTRLTVT.

The rearrangement joins TRBV6-5 to TRBJ2-7; D is unclear. The germline CDR1 and CDR2 sequences are MNHEY and SVGAGI. CDR3 size: 13 residues. Trimming took off 1 base at V and 6 bases at J, with 10 bases between the two ends. In DNA form, the CDR3 reads TGTGCCAGCAGTTACTATAAGGAAGGCGAGCAGTACTTC. Translating gives CASSYYKEGEQYF.

The J gene is TRBJ2-3, the V gene TRBV6-4; the match to TRBD2 covers 7 bases. Germline assignment: CDR1 MRHNA and CDR2 SNTAGT. CDR3 length: 16 amino acids. The trim removed 0 bases at V and 4 bases at J, leaving 7 bases unmatched. The CDR3 DNA sequence: TGTGCCAGCAGTGACTCCAGCGGCCGGGGGGCAGATACGCAGTATTTT. It specifies CASSDSSGRGADTQYF.

This clone appeared a single time. The V call is TRBV2, the J call TRBJ2-1, with TRBD1 as a possible D gene (6 bases). Germline assignment: CDR1 SNHLY and CDR2 FYNNEI. Trimming left V 9 bases short and J 0 bases short, with 9 bases between. The CDR3 runs to 13 residues. CDR3 sequence reads: CASKQGSYNEQFF. The CDR3 DNA reads as TGTGCCAGTAAACAGGGCTCCTACAATGAGCAGTTCTTC. Looking up the rest from reference TRBV2 and TRBJ2-1 gives the full variable domain: EPEVTQTPSHQVTQMGQEVILRCVPISNHLYFYWYRQILGQKVEFLVSFYNNEISEKSEIFDDQFSVERPDGSNFTLKIRSTKLEDSAMYFCASKQGSYNEQFFGPGTRLTVL.

The chain employs TRBV19 and TRBJ2-2; 11 bases fit TRBD2. CDR3 length: 19 residues. The germline gives CDR1 LNHDA, CDR2 SQIVND (reference sequence). J gave up 4 bases and V 3 bases, and 13 bases lay outside the gene matches. CDR3 bases: TGTGCCAGTAGTATGGAGCAGATAGTGGGACTAGCGGCCACCGGGGAGCTGTTTTTT. Amino acid sequence: CASSMEQIVGLAATGELFF.

The V and J genes are TRBV4-1 and TRBJ2-7; 9 bases match TRBD1. The CDR3 is 13 amino acids. The germline V gene has CDR1 MGHRA and CDR2 YSYEKL. CDR3 residues: CASRGTGLYEQYF. As DNA, the CDR3 is TGCGCTTCCCGAGGGACAGGGTTGTACGAGCAGTACTTC.

Ten or more counts support this clone. This chain links TRBV19 with TRBJ2-6; maybe TRBD2 (5 bases). The germline V and J ends were trimmed by 4 bases and 0 bases, with 10 bases remaining between them. The germline CDR1 and CDR2 sequences are LNHDA and SQIVND (reference sequence). The CDR3 is 16 residues long. CDR3 loop: CASSTGEISGANVLTF. The CDR3 DNA reads TGTGCCAGTAGTACCGGGGAGATCTCTGGGGCCAACGTCCTGACTTTC.